A selection of T cell receptor beta chains follows, all from one sample in a study of T cell repertoires in ileal Crohn's disease. Sequencing was performed with immunoSEQ multiplex PCR; in TCRdb, only in-frame clones are kept and a portion is missing. The data contain 4,500 to 6,500 clones, around three quarters of them singletons. The sequencing sample was made of ileal tissue. All receptors derive from an adult with Crohn's disease. Each CDR3 is given with its conserved first and last residue. A D gene is named only where the DNA matches it firmly. Only some rows state a clone size, as once, few, many or a class for expanded clones.

J gene	CDR3 length	D gene	V gene	clone size	CDR3 DNA	CDR3 protein
TRBJ2-2	15	TRBD1	TRBV5-4	once	TGTGCCAGCAGCCAGGGACAGGGGGTCACCGGGGAGCTGTTTTTT	CASSQGQGVTGELFF
TRBJ1-2	14	NA	TRBV29-1	NA	TGCAGCGCCGCCAGGAGTCAAGGGAAGGATGGCTACACCTTC	CSAARSQGKDGYTF
TRBJ2-3	17	TRBD2	TRBV27	NA	TGTGCCAGCAGTAGGAGTAGCGGGATATTAGGCACAGATACGCAGTATTTT	CASSRSSGILGTDTQYF
TRBJ1-6	14	NA	TRBV30	once	TGTGCCTGGAGTGTAGCGCAGGGAGGCTCACCCCTCCACTTT	CAWSVAQGGSPLHF
TRBJ1-1	14	NA	TRBV27	NA	TGTGCCAGCAGTCCCAGGGTTTATGACACTGAAGCTTTCTTT	CASSPRVYDTEAFF
TRBJ2-7	15	TRBD1	TRBV5-6	NA	TGTGCCAGCAGCCAGGTGGGACAGGGATCATACGAGCAGTACTTC	CASSQVGQGSYEQYF
TRBJ2-7	16	TRBD1	TRBV5-5	NA	TGTGCCAGCAGCTCCTTTGGGGGACAGGGGCTCAACGAGCAGTACTTC	CASSSFGGQGLNEQYF
TRBJ2-3	13	TRBD2	TRBV15	NA	TGTGCCACCAGCAGAGTGGGAGGGGATACGCAGTATTTT	CATSRVGGDTQYF
TRBJ1-2	13	TRBD1	TRBV9	NA	TGTGCCAGCAGTGATGGACAGGCCTATGGCTACACCTTC	CASSDGQAYGYTF
TRBJ1-5	16	TRBD1	TRBV7-2	NA	TGTGCCAGCAGCCGTTTAGGGACAGGTCTCAATCAGCCCCAGCATTTT	CASSRLGTGLNQPQHF
TRBJ2-7	15	NA	TRBV7-8	NA	TGTGCCAGCAGCTTAGTTAGGGACATCTCCTACGAGCAGTACTTC	CASSLVRDISYEQYF
TRBJ1-5	15	TRBD1	TRBV5-1	NA	TGCGCCAGCAGCTTTGACAGGGGTGGGGGTCAGCCCCAGCATTTT	CASSFDRGGGQPQHF
TRBJ1-6	13	TRBD1	TRBV19	few	TGTGCCAGTAGTCTCACAGGGGTTTCACCCCTCCACTTT	CASSLTGVSPLHF
TRBJ1-5	14	NA	TRBV10-3	NA	TGTGCCACCCGGACAGCCGTCGACAATCAGCCCCAGCATTTT	CATRTAVDNQPQHF
TRBJ2-1	16	TRBD1	TRBV4-3	few	TGCGCCAGCAGCCAAGATCCCGGGACAGGTAACAATGAGCAGTTCTTC	CASSQDPGTGNNEQFF
TRBJ1-4	15	NA	TRBV5-1	NA	TGCGCCAGCAGCTTGGTGGGGAATACTAATGAAAAACTGTTTTTT	CASSLVGNTNEKLFF
TRBJ2-3	17	NA	TRBV29-1	NA	TGCAGCGTTGTGCGGGCCTCCTCTTTCGGGTACACAGATACGCAGTATTTT	CSVVRASSFGYTDTQYF
TRBJ1-2	14	TRBD1	TRBV4-3	NA	TGCGCCAGCAGAAGCATCGAGGGGGCCGATGGCTACACCTTC	CASRSIEGADGYTF
TRBJ2-7	14	TRBD1	TRBV19	NA	TGTGCCACCTCCTCCGGGACAGGGAAGTACGAGCAGTACTTC	CATSSGTGKYEQYF
TRBJ2-2	14	NA	TRBV7-3	NA	TGTGCCAGCAGCTTGAACGCGAACACCGGGGAGCTGTTTTTT	CASSLNANTGELFF
TRBJ2-7	14	NA	TRBV28	few	TGTGCCAGCAGCCCCCAGGGAAACGGGTACGAGCAGTACTTC	CASSPQGNGYEQYF
TRBJ1-4	17	NA	TRBV7-3	NA	TGTGCCAGCAGCGCGGCTGGAAAGACCGGGTTAAATGAAAAACTGTTTTTT	CASSAAGKTGLNEKLFF
TRBJ2-1	15	NA	TRBV5-1	NA	TGCGCCAGCAGCTTTGGAAGGGACGGCAACAATGAGCAGTTCTTC	CASSFGRDGNNEQFF
TRBJ2-3	16	TRBD2	TRBV5-1	NA	TGCGCCAGCACTCTAGCGGGAGGGCCTGGGACAGATACGCAGTATTTT	CASTLAGGPGTDTQYF
TRBJ1-2	13	TRBD1	TRBV7-3	NA	TGTGCCAGCAGCTTAAACCCAACAGGGGGCGCGAGCTTC	CASSLNPTGGASF
TRBJ2-3	14	TRBD2	TRBV6-1	NA	TGTGCCAGCAGTAGCGGGGCTAGCACAGATACGCAGTATTTT	CASSSGASTDTQYF
TRBJ1-6	14	TRBD1	TRBV10-3	NA	TGTGCCATCAGTGGGGGACAGGGCCCTTCACCCCTCCACTTT	CAISGGQGPSPLHF